A selection of T cell receptor beta chains follows, all from one sample in a study of shared clonotypes between healthy human individuals. Sequenced by immunoSEQ multiplex PCR; TCRdb stores in-frame clones only, minus some. The sample lists 650,000 to 750,000 clones, about two thirds seen once, with about 2% in the top ten. Sequenced material: memory CD4+ T cells sorted from blood. These receptors all come from a woman aged 25 to 39 in good health. Both conserved end residues are part of each CDR3. D genes are given only for firm matches. Expanded clones are given a class, and other clones once, few, many or no size at all.

>NA|TRBV27|NA|TRBJ2-6
CASSPWGPSSGANVLTF
TGTGCCAGCAGTCCCTGGGGACCCAGCTCTGGGGCCAACGTCCTGACTTTC
>NA|TRBV4-1|NA|TRBJ1-5
CASSQDRSGYSNQPQHF
TGCGCCAGCAGCCAAGATAGGTCGGGATATAGCAATCAGCCCCAGCATTTT
>NA|TRBV15|TRBD1|TRBJ1-1
CATSRAGGDEAFF
TGTGCCACCTCTAGGGCAGGGGGTGATGAAGCTTTCTTT
>NA|TRBV6-5|NA|TRBJ2-7
CASSPGPHYEQYF
TGTGCCAGCAGTCCCGGACCTCACTACGAGCAGTACTTC
>NA|TRBV5-1|NA|TRBJ2-3
CASSARQISTDTQYF
TGCGCCAGCAGCGCCAGACAGATTAGCACAGATACGCAGTATTTT
>few|TRBV6-7|NA|TRBJ2-7
CASSYSGFLLYEQYF
TGTGCCAGCAGTTACTCTGGGTTCCTCCTCTACGAGCAGTACTTC
>NA|TRBV7-9|NA|TRBJ1-2
CASGIEQSSYGYTF
TGTGCCAGCGGGATAGAACAGTCTTCCTATGGCTACACCTTC
>NA|TRBV5-1|TRBD1|TRBJ2-5
CASSLQDRRGQETQYF
TGCGCCAGCAGCCTACAGGACAGGCGAGGGCAAGAGACCCAGTACTTC
>few|TRBV5-1|NA|TRBJ1-1
CASSSQGGDTEAFF
TGCGCCAGCAGCTCACAGGGAGGCGACACTGAAGCTTTCTTT
>NA|TRBV28|TRBD1|TRBJ1-2
CASSLNPGQGTYGYTF
TGTGCCAGCAGTCTGAATCCGGGACAGGGAACCTATGGCTACACCTTC
>few|TRBV19|NA|TRBJ2-5
CASSSGGTGRETQYF
TGTGCCAGTAGTAGCGGGGGGACAGGGAGGGAGACCCAGTACTTC
>few|TRBV28|TRBD2|TRBJ2-3
CASSPIVAGGDTQYF
TGTGCCAGCAGCCCTATCGTAGCGGGAGGAGATACGCAGTATTTT
>NA|TRBV2|NA|TRBJ1-1
CASTPGGGRNNAEAFF
TGTGCCAGCACTCCCGGGGGGGGGCGGAATAACGCTGAAGCTTTCTTT
>NA|TRBV19|NA|TRBJ1-2
CASSRTDRYGYTF
TGTGCCAGTAGTCGGACAGACCGATATGGCTACACCTTC
>NA|TRBV5-8|NA|TRBJ2-1
CASSRQRVTLSSYNEQFF
TGTGCCAGCAGCCGACAGAGAGTGACCCTGAGCTCCTACAATGAGCAGTTCTTC
>NA|TRBV28|TRBD2|TRBJ2-2
CASRHPGLAGIGELFF
TGTGCCAGCAGGCACCCGGGACTAGCGGGGATCGGGGAGCTGTTTTTT
>NA|TRBV29-1|TRBD1|TRBJ1-5
CSVKTGYNQPQHF
TGCAGCGTCAAGACAGGGTACAATCAGCCCCAGCATTTT
>once|TRBV10-3|NA|TRBJ2-1
CAISRTGNNEQFF
TGTGCCATCAGCAGAACAGGGAACAATGAGCAGTTCTTC
>NA|TRBV6-6|NA|TRBJ1-2
CASSYSAGIQNGYTF
TGTGCCAGCAGTTACTCGGCGGGGATTCAAAATGGCTACACCTTC
>few|TRBV5-1|NA|TRBJ2-7
CASSLGLGREQYF
TGCGCCAGCAGCTTGGGATTAGGGCGTGAGCAGTACTTC
>many|TRBV7-8|NA|TRBJ2-7
CASSPGGRSYEQYF
TGTGCCAGCAGCCCCGGTGGCAGATCTTACGAGCAGTACTTC
>NA|TRBV18|NA|TRBJ1-4
CASSIRQNNEKLFF
TGTGCCAGCTCAATCCGACAGAATAATGAAAAACTGTTTTTT
>NA|TRBV15|NA|TRBJ1-4
CATSRDQGPNEKLFF
TGTGCCACCAGCAGAGATCAGGGACCTAATGAAAAACTGTTTTTT
>once|TRBV7-8|NA|TRBJ1-5
CASSFASVYQPQHF
TGTGCCAGCAGCTTTGCATCGGTCTATCAGCCCCAGCATTTT
>NA|TRBV29-1|TRBD2|TRBJ2-1
CSVEREAGNEQFF
TGCAGCGTTGAACGGGAGGCTGGCAATGAGCAGTTCTTC
>NA|TRBV5-1|NA|TRBJ2-1
CASSLEEGSYNEQFF
TGCGCCAGCAGCTTGGAGGAGGGCTCCTACAATGAGCAGTTCTTC
>NA|TRBV11-2|NA|TRBJ2-2
CASSLAQAQALFF
TGTGCCAGCAGCTTAGCCCAAGCGCAAGCGCTGTTTTTT
>NA|TRBV19|TRBD1|TRBJ2-3
CASSKRQGEQYF
TGTGCCAGTAGTAAGAGACAGGGAGAGCAGTATTTT
>NA|TRBV18|NA|TRBJ2-1
CASSKETRQGEQFF
TGTGCCAGCTCAAAGGAGACTAGACAAGGAGAGCAGTTCTTC
>NA|TRBV28|TRBD1|TRBJ1-5
CASSFWQGANQPQHF
TGTGCCAGCAGTTTTTGGCAGGGGGCCAATCAGCCCCAGCATTTT
>once|TRBV7-8|NA|TRBJ1-2
CASSEQDAPIAHYGYTF
TGTGCCAGCAGCGAACAGGATGCCCCAATCGCCCATTATGGCTACACCTTC
>NA|TRBV19|NA|TRBJ2-2
CASSTGLGAGELFF
TGTGCCAGTAGTACAGGGCTCGGGGCCGGGGAGCTGTTTTTT
>few|TRBV5-8|NA|TRBJ1-1
CASSLVPNMNTEAFF
TGTGCCAGCAGCTTGGTCCCGAACATGAACACTGAAGCTTTCTTT
>NA|TRBV2|NA|TRBJ1-5
CASSEERQPQHF
TGTGCCAGCAGTGAAGAGCGTCAGCCCCAGCATTTT
>few|TRBV19|NA|TRBJ1-1
CASSNAGGSGTEAFF
TGTGCCAGTAGTAACGCCGGGGGCTCCGGCACTGAAGCTTTCTTT
>few|TRBV5-1|NA|TRBJ1-1
CASSLEPDTEAFF
TGCGCCAGCAGCTTGGAACCGGACACTGAAGCTTTCTTT
>NA|TRBV6-6|TRBD1|TRBJ1-2
CASRWGTADGYTF
TGTGCCAGCCGGTGGGGGACAGCGGATGGCTACACCTTC
>NA|TRBV28|TRBD1|TRBJ1-1
CAITPLWDRVGTEAFF
TGTGCCATCACCCCACTCTGGGACAGGGTTGGCACTGAAGCTTTCTTT
>many|TRBV7-2|TRBD2|TRBJ2-1
CASSFTGLAGEGWFF
TGTGCCAGCAGCTTTACGGGACTAGCGGGAGAGGGGTGGTTCTTC
>NA|TRBV19|NA|TRBJ2-3
CASSIGLGDTQYF
TGTGCCAGTAGTATAGGGTTGGGAGATACGCAGTATTTT
>NA|TRBV29-1|TRBD2|TRBJ2-3
CSFAGTRTDTQYF
TGCAGCTTCGCCGGGACTAGAACAGATACGCAGTATTTT
>NA|TRBV2|NA|TRBJ2-7
CASTRELTLEQYF
TGTGCCAGCACGAGGGAACTTACGCTCGAGCAGTACTTC
>NA|TRBV13|TRBD1|TRBJ2-7
CASSSRRRQGINYEQYF
TGTGCCAGCAGCTCACGGAGGAGACAGGGGATAAACTACGAGCAGTACTTC
>NA|TRBV5-1|NA|TRBJ1-3
CASRVQGDGNTIYF
TGCGCCAGCAGGGTACAGGGTGACGGAAACACCATATATTTT
>NA|TRBV7-2|NA|TRBJ1-1
CASSLGVFGGRTEAFF
TGTGCCAGCAGCTTAGGGGTCTTCGGGGGCCGGACTGAAGCTTTCTTT
>NA|TRBV19|NA|TRBJ2-2
CASSIKGDGTITGELFF
TGTGCCAGTAGTATTAAAGGGGACGGGACGATAACCGGGGAGCTGTTTTTT
>NA|TRBV5-1|NA|TRBJ1-3
CASSLIGAGNTIYF
TGCGCCAGCAGCTTGATTGGGGCTGGAAACACCATATATTTT
>NA|TRBV7-6|TRBD1|TRBJ1-1
CASSLAQGVNTEAFF
TGTGCCAGCAGCTTAGCGCAGGGGGTGAACACTGAAGCTTTCTTT